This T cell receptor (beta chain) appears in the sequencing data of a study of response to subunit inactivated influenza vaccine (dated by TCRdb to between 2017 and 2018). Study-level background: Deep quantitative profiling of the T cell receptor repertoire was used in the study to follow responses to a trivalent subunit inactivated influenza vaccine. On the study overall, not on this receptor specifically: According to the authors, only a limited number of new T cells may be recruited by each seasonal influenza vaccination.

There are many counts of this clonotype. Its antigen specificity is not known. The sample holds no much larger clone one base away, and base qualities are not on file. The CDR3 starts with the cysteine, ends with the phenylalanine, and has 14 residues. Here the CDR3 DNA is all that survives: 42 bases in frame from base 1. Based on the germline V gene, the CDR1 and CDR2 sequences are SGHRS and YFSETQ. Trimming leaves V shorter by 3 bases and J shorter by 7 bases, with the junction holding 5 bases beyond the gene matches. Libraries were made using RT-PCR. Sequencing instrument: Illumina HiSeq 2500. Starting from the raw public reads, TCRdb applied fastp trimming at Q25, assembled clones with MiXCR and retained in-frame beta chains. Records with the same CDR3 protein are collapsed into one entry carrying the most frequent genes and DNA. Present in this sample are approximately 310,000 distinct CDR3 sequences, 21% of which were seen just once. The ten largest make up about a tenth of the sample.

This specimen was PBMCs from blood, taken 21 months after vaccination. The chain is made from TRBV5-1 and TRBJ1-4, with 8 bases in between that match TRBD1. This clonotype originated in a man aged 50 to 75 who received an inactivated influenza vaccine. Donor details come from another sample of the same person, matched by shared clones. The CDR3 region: CASSSQGESEKLFF. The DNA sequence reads TGCGCCAGCAGCTCACAGGGGGAATCTGAAAAACTGTTTTTT.